A single sample gave rise to the 29 T cell receptor beta chains below, sequenced in a study of blood T cell repertoires in COVID-19. Sequencing was performed with immunoSEQ multiplex PCR; in TCRdb, only in-frame clones are kept and a portion is missing. The repertoire consists of about 400,000 clones, with around 88% occurring once and the leading ten covering about 4.3%. The material sequenced was peripheral blood. These TCRs come from a young woman with acute or convalescent COVID-19.

The V gene is TRBV4-2, the J gene TRBJ2-2, with a tentative D call TRBD1 (6 bases). Germline CDR1 LGHNA, CDR2 YNFKEQ. The V end lost 0 bases, the J end lost 5 bases, and 16 bases lay between the germline ends. This CDR3 has 17 amino acids. The CDR3 nucleotides read TGTGCCAGCAGCCAAGATCCGGGACAAAGCCGTACCGGGGAGCTGTTTTTT. Translation: CASSQDPGQSRTGELFF.

The V and J genes are TRBV5-1 and TRBJ2-7; D is possibly TRBD2 (5 bases). The V gene lost 6 bases and the J gene lost 1 base, with 14 bases spanning the gap. CDR1 and CDR2 from the germline V gene are SGHRS and YFSETQ. The CDR3 sequence is 14 residues long. The CDR3 region is CASKEYGLSYEQYF. DNA of the CDR3: TGCGCCAGCAAAGAATACGGACTTTCCTACGAGCAGTACTTC.

CDR3 sequence (DNA): TGTGCCAGCAGCTCGGGGACAGGGGGCAACGAGCAGTACTTC. Protein: CASSSGTGGNEQYF. The gene calls are TRBV5-6 and TRBJ2-7; 12 bases align to TRBD1. Germline V gives CDR1 SGHDT, CDR2 YYEEEE. The junction had 3 bases not matched to a gene; V was cut back by 3 bases and J by 5 bases. The length of the CDR3 is 14 residues.

The chain carries TRBV2 and TRBJ2-5; D is undetermined. Germline CDR1 and CDR2: SNHLY and FYNNEI. This CDR3 contains 12 residues. Trimming left V 8 bases short and J 0 bases short, with 7 bases between. DNA of the CDR3: TGTGCCAGCCAAGCGTACCAAGAGACCCAGTACTTC. Protein sequence: CASQAYQETQYF.

The V and J genes are TRBV20-1 and TRBJ1-2; 8 bases map to TRBD1. The V segment lost 3 bases and the J segment 0 bases; nucleotides outside the gene matches: 12. Germline CDR1 reads DFQATT; CDR2 reads SNEGSKA (reference sequence). CDR3 size: 17 residues. CDR3 in DNA: TGCAGTGCTAGTATAACCAGGGGGCGTGGGGCTAACTATGGCTACACCTTC. Translation gives CSASITRGRGANYGYTF.

This chain joins TRBV15 and TRBJ1-6, with unresolved D. Per germline, CDR1 LNHNV and CDR2 YYDKDF (reference sequence). The CDR3 has 21 residues. Trimming shortened V by 0 bases and J by 6 bases, and 27 bases separated the two germline ends. Here the CDR3 reads CATSRDLIYSQAESANSPLHF. CDR3 sequence (DNA): TGTGCCACCAGCAGAGATCTTATTTATTCCCAGGCCGAGTCGGCTAATTCACCCCTCCACTTT.

The CDR3 DNA reads as TGTGCCAGTAGCCCGGGAGCAGGCTACACTGAAGCTTTCTTT. Translated, it gives CASSPGAGYTEAFF. V usage is TRBV19 and J usage is TRBJ1-1; no reliable D call. The V gene's germline CDR1 is LNHDA and CDR2 SQIVND (reference sequence). V lost 6 bases, J lost 3 bases, and 14 bases lay in between. The CDR3 sequence is 14 residues long.

As regards this clone: This sample includes further DNA sequences coding for the same CDR3. V usage is TRBV3-1 (or the pseudogene TRBV3-2) and J usage is TRBJ2-7, with D perhaps matching TRBD2 (7 bases). The CDR3 has 14 amino acids. CDR1 and CDR2 from the germline V gene are LGHDT and YNNKEL (reference sequence). Trimming cost V 4 bases and J 1 base, with 11 bases left between them. The CDR3 here is CASSRAGTSYEQYF. In DNA form, the CDR3 reads TGTGCCAGCAGCCGAGCGGGGACATCCTACGAGCAGTACTTC.

This clone occurred a few times. The chain combines TRBV9 with TRBJ1-3; D not certain. CDR3 length equals 14 residues. The germline gives CDR1 SGDLS, CDR2 YYNGEE. V shed 4 bases and J shed 2 bases, with 10 bases lying between them. CDR3 in amino acids: CASSPSGTGNTIYF. The CDR3 DNA follows: TGTGCCAGCAGCCCTAGCGGGACTGGAAACACCATATATTTT.

CDR3 sequence: CAWSVPDRAHFNYNSPLHF. For the CDR3, the DNA is TGTGCCTGGAGTGTACCCGACAGGGCCCATTTTAATTATAATTCACCCCTCCACTTT. J is TRBJ1-6 and V is TRBV30; TRBD1 aligns across 7 bases. The CDR3 loop spans 19 amino acids. In germline, CDR1 is GTSNPN, CDR2 SVGIG (reference sequence). J lost 4 bases, V lost 0 bases, and 15 bases had no gene match.

This chain joins TRBV5-1 and TRBJ2-6; D gene uncertain. The CDR3 sequence is 15 residues long. From germline, CDR1 is SGHRS and CDR2 YFSETQ. V was pared by 2 bases and J by 0 bases, with 6 bases between. CDR3 residues: CASSLLLSGANVLTF. In nucleotides, the CDR3 is TGCGCCAGCAGCTTACTACTCTCTGGGGCCAACGTCCTGACTTTC.

The J gene is TRBJ2-7, the V gene TRBV5-4; the match to TRBD1 covers 7 bases. The germline V gene encodes CDR1 SGHNT and CDR2 YYREEE (reference sequence). The CDR3 extends over 15 amino acids. V was clipped by 0 bases and J by 1 base; unmatched bases: 4. CDR3 nucleotide sequence: TGTGCCAGCAGCTTGGGACAGGGTCGGTCCTACGAGCAGTACTTC. Its protein product is CASSLGQGRSYEQYF.

The J gene is TRBJ2-7, the V gene TRBV7-6, with 9 bases matching TRBD1. The germline V gene encodes CDR1 SGHVS and CDR2 FNYEAQ. This CDR3 is built from 15 residues. With V trimmed by 4 bases and J by 5 bases, 9 bases remained unmatched. The CDR3 loop is CASSYPGTGNDEQYF. As DNA, the CDR3 is TGTGCCAGCAGCTACCCCGGGACAGGGAACGACGAGCAGTACTTC.

The chain employs TRBV28 and TRBJ2-7; D possibly corresponds to TRBD2 (6 bases). V lost 3 bases, J lost 6 bases, and 12 bases lay in between. The CDR3 has 13 residues. From germline, CDR1 is MDHEN and CDR2 SYDVKM. The CDR3, as DNA: TGTGCCAGCAGTTTTGGGGGGACGAGCGAGCAGTACTTC. This encodes CASSFGGTSEQYF. The full variable domain, its missing parts supplied by reference TRBV28 and TRBJ2-7, is DVKVTQSSRYLVKRTGEKVFLECVQDMDHENMFWYRQDPGLGLRLIYFSYDVKMKEKGDIPEGYSVSREKKERFSLILESASTNQTSMYLCASSFGGTSEQYFGPGTRLTVT.

The rearrangement uses TRBV5-4 and TRBJ2-3; 13 positions agree with TRBD2. The CDR3 contains 17 residues. J gave up 1 base and V 2 bases, and 4 bases lay outside the gene matches. Germline V CDR1 and CDR2: SGHNT, YYREEE (reference sequence). DNA for the CDR3: TGTGCCAGCAGCTTAGGACTAGCGGGGGCACGCACAGATACGCAGTATTTT. This gives the protein CASSLGLAGARTDTQYF.

The J gene is TRBJ1-5, the V gene TRBV2; D unresolved. V gave up 3 bases and J gave up 0 bases, with 6 bases separating them. Per germline, CDR1 SNHLY and CDR2 FYNNEI. The CDR3 is 14 residues long. The CDR3 DNA reads TGTGCCAGCAGTGAGGCCGTTAGCAATCAGCCCCAGCATTTT. It yields the protein CASSEAVSNQPQHF.

This clone was counted between two and nine times. V gene TRBV6-5 combines with J gene TRBJ1-1; TRBD1 might be the D (6 bases). V was shortened by 6 bases and J by 1 base, with 12 bases between the two germline ends. The germline CDR1 and CDR2 sequences are MNHEY and SVGAGI. The CDR3 length is 14 residues. CDR3: CASSLSTGNTEAFF. For the CDR3, the DNA is TGTGCCAGCAGCTTATCGACAGGGAACACTGAAGCTTTCTTT.

This clone was recorded once. The chain joins TRBV3-1 (or the pseudogene TRBV3-2) to TRBJ1-6; 7 bases fit TRBD1. CDR3 size: 14 residues. Germline CDR1 is LGHDT and CDR2 is YNNKEL (reference sequence). The V segment lost 4 bases and the J segment 5 bases; nucleotides outside the gene matches: 2. The CDR3 DNA reads TGTGCCAGCAGCCGACAGGGTAATAATTCACCCCTCCACTTT. Amino acid sequence: CASSRQGNNSPLHF.

The chain recombines TRBV2 with TRBJ2-7; no definite D call. Trimming shortened V by 5 bases and J by 0 bases, and 5 bases separated the two germline ends. The germline CDR1 and CDR2 sequences are SNHLY and FYNNEI. The CDR3 length is 12 residues. The CDR3 DNA reads TGTGCCAGCAGTTTTAGCTCCTACGAGCAGTACTTC. The encoded protein is CASSFSSYEQYF. Combining the CDR3 with reference TRBV2 and TRBJ2-7 gives the whole variable domain EPEVTQTPSHQVTQMGQEVILRCVPISNHLYFYWYRQILGQKVEFLVSFYNNEISEKSEIFDDQFSVERPDGSNFTLKIRSTKLEDSAMYFCASSFSSYEQYFGPGTRLTVT.

The chain carries TRBV7-3 and TRBJ2-5; D ambiguous. Germline values: CDR1 SGHTA, CDR2 FQGTGA. V shed 2 bases and J shed 4 bases, with 8 bases lying between them. The CDR3 is made up of 13 amino acids. The CDR3 here is CASSLWSGETQYF. In DNA form, the CDR3 reads TGTGCCAGCAGCTTATGGTCAGGAGAGACCCAGTACTTC.

This chain connects TRBV7-8 to TRBJ2-5; TRBD2 matches at 10 bases. The germline V gene encodes CDR1 SGHVS and CDR2 FQNEAQ. V was clipped by 1 base and J by 2 bases; unmatched bases: 10. CDR3 size: 18 residues. In nucleotides, the CDR3 is TGTGCCAGCAGCTTAGGAGGCGGAGAGCGGGGGGGGCAAGAGACCCAGTACTTC. This codes for CASSLGGGERGGQETQYF.

The chain has TRBV19 and TRBJ1-3, with TRBD1 identical over 7 bases. The V gene's germline CDR1 is LNHDA and CDR2 SQIVND (reference sequence). Trimming removed 4 bases from V and 8 bases from J; junction bases left unmatched: 11. There are 15 residues in the CDR3. The CDR3 nucleotides are TGTGCCAGTAGTAGTCGGGACAGCCCCGTTTACACCATATATTTT. It encodes CASSSRDSPVYTIYF.

This clone was seen just once. V gene TRBV19 combines with J gene TRBJ1-1; the match to TRBD1 covers 9 bases. CDR1 is LNHDA and CDR2 is SQIVND in the germline V gene (reference sequence). Trimming at V came to 5 bases and at J to 0 bases, leaving 7 bases not matched to a gene. The CDR3 length is 16 residues. CDR3 residues: CASSFGTGFLNTEAFF. The DNA of the CDR3 is TGTGCCAGTAGTTTCGGGACAGGGTTTTTGAACACTGAAGCTTTCTTT.

To note about this clone: In the same sample, other DNA sequences code for this CDR3. The chain has TRBV12-5 and TRBJ2-2, with 9 bases lining up with TRBD2. V was clipped by 3 bases and J by 3 bases; unmatched bases: 5. CDR1 is LGHNT and CDR2 is FRNRAP in the germline V gene. CDR3 length: 16 amino acids. The CDR3, as DNA: TGTGCTAGTGGTTTTAGCGGGGGTGGGTACACCGGGGAGCTGTTTTTT. As protein: CASGFSGGGYTGELFF. The variable domain in full, with the rest retrieved from reference TRBV12-5 and TRBJ2-2, is DARVTQTPRHKVTEMGQEVTMRCQPILGHNTVFWYRQTMMQGLELLAYFRNRAPLDDSGMPKDRFSAEMPDATLATLKIQPSEPRDSAVYFCASGFSGGGYTGELFFGEGSRLTVL.

The CDR3 loop reads CASSFTGANYGYTF. The CDR3 DNA reads TGCGCCAGCAGCTTCACAGGGGCCAACTATGGCTACACCTTC. The genes are TRBV5-1 and TRBJ1-2, with TRBD1 matching over 7 bases. J gave up 2 bases and V 2 bases, and 3 bases lay outside the gene matches. Germline CDR1 reads SGHRS; CDR2 reads YFSETQ. CDR3 length equals 14 residues.

The V and J genes are TRBV30 and TRBJ2-7, with D hard to call. CDR1 is GTSNPN, CDR2 SVGIG, per germline (reference sequence). The length of the CDR3 is 13 residues. Trimming stripped 4 bases from V and 4 bases from J, with 14 bases between. As DNA, the CDR3 is TGTGCCTGGAAATCGACCCAGAGGTACGAGCAGTACTTC. Its translation is CAWKSTQRYEQYF.

This chain uses TRBV7-8 with TRBJ1-1; a weak D match, TRBD1 (6 bases). Trimming took off 5 bases at V and 5 bases at J, with 12 bases between the two ends. CDR1 SGHVS and CDR2 FQNEAQ come from the germline V gene. The CDR3 contains 13 residues. In DNA form, the CDR3 reads TGTGCCAGCAGCCGTCTAACAGGGACTGAAGCTTTCTTT. This encodes CASSRLTGTEAFF.

This chain uses TRBV5-1 with TRBJ2-3, with TRBD1 matching over 9 bases. The CDR3 has 15 residues. CDR1 and CDR2 from the germline V gene are SGHRS and YFSETQ. The V and J ends lost 3 bases and 3 bases, in that order; junction bases with no gene match: 5. In nucleotides, the CDR3 is TGCGCCAGCAGCTCACGGGACAGGGCGACAGATACGCAGTATTTT. Residues: CASSSRDRATDTQYF.

This clone was seen a single time. The chain has TRBV6-5 and TRBJ1-5; no definite D call. V was pared by 0 bases and J by 6 bases, with 12 bases between. The CDR3 contains 15 residues. Germline loops: CDR1 MNHEY, CDR2 SVGAGI. The DNA of the CDR3 is TGTGCCAGCAGTTACTCACATCTCGCGGGTCAGCCCCAGCATTTT. Translated: CASSYSHLAGQPQHF.